This T cell receptor beta chain was identified in a study of T cells in Graves' hyperthyroidism and ophthalmopathy. Study-wide context: Specimen type is peripheral blood, collected at initial diagnosis prior to any treatment. Study-wide results and limits: Among clonotypes expanded in thyroid above 0.001, most were also found in blood. Model predictions of ophthalmopathy came a median around 6.5 months before onset.

Template material for amplifying TCR beta CDR3 regions consisted of RNA transcripts. Using the HTBI primer set, a first-round RT-PCR was run on the TCR CDR3. A single record per CDR3 protein comes from TCRdb applying MiXCR to the multiplex PCR reads. The sample contains 400,000 or so distinct CDR3 sequences, 12% to 15% of which appear only once. This clonotype was observed a handful of times. Its specificity is not known. Each diagnosis was grounded in clinical symptoms, serum thyroxine and TRAb, thyroid ultrasound, and orbital computed tomography. The sequence derives from a woman aged 60-75 years with Graves' ophthalmopathy. Sequenced input: blood.

The CDR3 loop is CASSLAGVSGNTIYF. DNA for the CDR3: TGCGCCAGCAGCTTGGCCGGGGTCTCTGGAAACACCATATATTTT. The rearrangement links TRBV5-1 to TRBJ1-3, with no clear D. The length of the CDR3 is 15 residues. Trimming removed 0 bases from V and 0 bases from J, with 7 bases in between. CDR1 and CDR2 from the germline V gene are SGHRS and YFSETQ.